This T cell receptor (beta chain) comes out of a study of a mutant IDH1 vaccine in newly diagnosed glioma. The wider study: A roughly 60% male, approximately 40% female split and a mean age of about 43 years characterized treated patients.

In regard to this clone: The antigen remains undetermined.

TCRdb's table, derived via immunoSEQ multiplex PCR, lists solely in-frame clones and lacks some. This table holds some 130,000 clones, about 80% found once. This sample's time point: week 11, during vaccination. Vaccinated patients received 300 ug of mutant IDH1 20-mer peptide per dose, with topical imiquimod. The sample here was PBMCs, taken from a glioma patient whose treatment included an IDH1 peptide vaccine. This clonotype was obtained from a man aged 40-49 years with glioma.

DNA for the CDR3: TGTGCCTGGAAGCAGGGTGGCTATGGCTACACCTTC. Translation gives CAWKQGGYGYTF. The V call is TRBV30, the J call TRBJ1-2; D perhaps matches TRBD1 (5 bases). V was trimmed by 4 bases and J by 4 bases, leaving 10 bases between them. CDR1 and CDR2 (germline): GTSNPN, SVGIG (reference sequence). The length of the CDR3 is 12 residues.